Presented here are 15 T cell receptor beta chains from one specimen sequenced in a study of T cell responses to AZD1222 COVID-19 vaccine. Using immunoSEQ multiplex PCR, the repertoire was profiled, and TCRdb retains in-frame clones only, with some absent. The table includes roughly 51,000 clones, 70% to 90% detected once. The sequenced sample was peripheral blood, obtained 28 days after the second AZD1222 dose. All receptors derive from an adult who received the AZD1222 COVID-19 vaccine.

The chain combines TRBV4-2 with TRBJ2-1; D possibly corresponds to TRBD2 (5 bases). Trimming left V 1 base short and J 12 bases short, with 28 bases between. The CDR3 spans 18 residues. Germline lookup yields CDR1 LGHNA and CDR2 YNFKEQ. The DNA for the CDR3 is TGTGCCAGCAGCCAAGTCTCGCGGGCCCTAGCATTAGGATCCGGGCAGTTCTTC. The encoded protein is CASSQVSRALALGSGQFF.

The rearrangement links TRBV7-2 to TRBJ2-1; 7 bases are shared with TRBD1. The CDR3 covers 12 residues. V was clipped by 4 bases and J by 9 bases; unmatched bases: 3. Looked up from germline, CDR1 is SGHTA and CDR2 is FQGNSA. The CDR3: CASSSTGFEQFF. CDR3 sequence (DNA): TGTGCCAGCAGCTCGACAGGGTTTGAGCAGTTCTTC.

V gene TRBV19 combines with J gene TRBJ1-1; 9 nucleotides line up with TRBD1. The CDR3 length is 15 residues. Trimming took 4 bases from V and 4 from J; bases not matched to a gene: 7. Germline V lookup: CDR1 LNHDA, CDR2 SQIVND (reference sequence). The CDR3 DNA is TGTGCCAGTAGTACCACAGGGGGCGGTCCCACTGAAGCTTTCTTT. Its translation is CASSTTGGGPTEAFF.

The rearrangement uses TRBV6-5 and TRBJ1-4, with D unclear. The germline CDR1 and CDR2 sequences are MNHEY and SVGAGI. The CDR3 loop spans 14 amino acids. V lost 3 bases and J lost 8, with 13 bases in between. CDR3 DNA: TGTGCCAGCAGTTATAGTACCAACTCGGAAAAACTGTTTTTT. This translates into CASSYSTNSEKLFF.

The V gene is TRBV7-9, the J gene TRBJ1-1, with no clear D. In germline, CDR1 is SEHNR, CDR2 FQNEAQ (reference sequence). The CDR3 spans 12 residues. V was shortened by 5 bases and J by 7 bases, with 11 bases between the two germline ends. The CDR3 nucleotides read TGTGCCAGCAGCCGGACTGGATTTGAAGCTTTCTTT. It encodes CASSRTGFEAFF.

The chain couples TRBV5-1 to TRBJ2-2; maybe TRBD1 (6 bases). Germline CDR1 and CDR2: SGHRS and YFSETQ. V was trimmed by 7 bases and J by 1 base, leaving 11 bases between them. The CDR3 spans 14 residues. CDR3 sequence reads: CASQKGQNTGELFF. CDR3 nucleotides: TGCGCCAGCCAAAAGGGACAGAACACCGGGGAGCTGTTTTTT.

This clone showed up just once. The rearrangement joins TRBV19 to TRBJ1-2; possible D gene TRBD1, 5 bases. The germline CDR1 and CDR2 sequences are LNHDA and SQIVND (reference sequence). V gave up 5 bases and J gave up 4 bases, with 17 bases separating them. The CDR3 sequence is 15 residues long. In DNA form, the CDR3 reads TGTGCCAGTAGTGTTCGGGACTTCAGAATCTATGGCTACACCTTC. Encoded protein: CASSVRDFRIYGYTF.

The chain links TRBV3-1 (or the pseudogene TRBV3-2) to TRBJ1-5; tentative D call: TRBD1 (6 bases). V dropped 3 bases and J dropped 0 bases, with 9 bases sitting between them. The CDR3 runs 15 residues. Looked up from germline, CDR1 is LGHDT and CDR2 is YNNKEL (reference sequence). CDR3 in amino acids: CASSQGTLSNQPQHF. DNA for the CDR3: TGTGCCAGCAGCCAGGGGACACTTAGCAATCAGCCCCAGCATTTT.

The chain carries TRBV18 and TRBJ2-7, with TRBD2 matching over 13 bases. Germline-derived CDR1 and CDR2 are KGHSH and LQKENI. Trimming removed 6 bases from V and 7 bases from J; junction bases left unmatched: 9. The CDR3 loop spans 15 amino acids. Here the CDR3 DNA reads TGTGCCAGCTCCCCCGGGACTAGCGGGATACGTGAGCAGTACTTC. Amino acids: CASSPGTSGIREQYF.

The chain employs TRBV27 and TRBJ1-1; unclear D gene. The germline gives CDR1 MNHEY, CDR2 SMNVEV (reference sequence). The CDR3 runs to 12 residues. V lost 3 bases, J lost 6 bases, and 8 bases lay in between. This CDR3 reads CASSFRDSEAFF. In nucleotides, the CDR3 is TGTGCCAGCAGTTTTAGGGATTCTGAAGCTTTCTTT.

With regard to this clone: Sequence at one end of the junction differs from germline and may be a read error. V gene TRBV3-1 (or the pseudogene TRBV3-2) combines with J gene TRBJ1-1; TRBD1 matches at 8 bases. The CDR3 has 13 residues. Looked up from germline, CDR1 is LGHDT and CDR2 is YNNKEL (reference sequence). The CDR3: CASSPITGQDHTF. As DNA, the CDR3 is TGTGCCAGCAGCCCCATAACGGGACAGGACCACACTTTT.

The V gene is TRBV19, the J gene TRBJ1-2; no clear D. Germline assignment: CDR1 LNHDA and CDR2 SQIVND (reference sequence). The V and J ends lost 3 bases and 4 bases respectively, with 9 bases between them. This CDR3 is built from 13 residues. The CDR3 reads CASSIGNLYGYTF. In nucleotides, the CDR3 is TGTGCCAGTAGTATTGGCAACCTCTATGGCTACACCTTC.

This chain links TRBV4-2 with TRBJ2-1; TRBD2 matches at 12 bases. After removal of 0 bases from V and 7 bases from J, the junction contained 4 bases not matched to a gene. The CDR3 is 16 amino acids. Germline V gene lookup returns CDR1 LGHNA and CDR2 YNFKEQ. The CDR3 sequence is CASSQEPSGRGNEQFF. CDR3 DNA: TGTGCCAGCAGCCAAGAACCTAGCGGGAGGGGGAATGAGCAGTTCTTC.

The rearrangement joins TRBV7-8 to TRBJ2-1; maybe TRBD2 (5 bases). Germline V lookup: CDR1 SGHVS, CDR2 FQNEAQ. The V and J ends lost 1 base and 8 bases respectively, with 6 bases between them. CDR3 length equals 12 residues. The CDR3 loop reads CASSLGGDEQFF. Here the CDR3 DNA reads TGTGCCAGCAGCTTAGGGGGAGATGAGCAGTTCTTC.

The chain is built from TRBV2 and TRBJ1-6; the D is unclear. Looked up from germline, CDR1 is SNHLY and CDR2 is FYNNEI. The length of the CDR3 is 15 residues. V lost 0 bases and J 7 bases, leaving 10 bases between the germline ends. The DNA of the CDR3 is TGTGCCAGCAGTGAAGCGCTTCGAGGGAATTCACCCCTCCACTTT. Translated: CASSEALRGNSPLHF.